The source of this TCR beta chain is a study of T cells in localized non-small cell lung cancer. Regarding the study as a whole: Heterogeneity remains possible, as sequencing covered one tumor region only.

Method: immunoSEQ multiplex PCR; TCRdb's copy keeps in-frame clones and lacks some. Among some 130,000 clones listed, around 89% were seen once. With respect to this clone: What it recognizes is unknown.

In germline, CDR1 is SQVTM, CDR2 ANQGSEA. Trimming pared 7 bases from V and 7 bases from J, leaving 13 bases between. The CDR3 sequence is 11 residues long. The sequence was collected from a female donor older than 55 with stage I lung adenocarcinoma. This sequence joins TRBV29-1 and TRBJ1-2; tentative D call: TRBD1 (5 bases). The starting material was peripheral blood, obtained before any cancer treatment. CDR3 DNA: TGCAGCGATTGGGGGTTCCGTGGCTACACCTTC. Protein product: CSDWGFRGYTF.